This is a list of T cell receptor beta chains from one sample in a study of blood T cell repertoires in COVID-19. Assay used: immunoSEQ multiplex PCR; TCRdb lists only in-frame clones, some missing. The data show over 200,000 clones, with more than 75% seen just once and roughly 6.2% held by the top ten. The sample taken for sequencing was peripheral blood. These receptor sequences come from a man aged 60 to 69 who had recovered from COVID-19. Each CDR3 is given without its conserved first and last residue. Each record gives: D gene, J gene, V gene, clone size, CDR3 protein. The D gene is left open where the match is weak. A row's size may be missing; if present it is once, few, many or a size class.

d_gene: TRBD2; j_gene: TRBJ2-7; v_gene: TRBV5-1; abundance: NA; CDR3aa: ASSPRTSGAYEQY
d_gene: NA; j_gene: TRBJ2-5; v_gene: TRBV21-1; abundance: NA; CDR3aa: ASSARPPRGETQY
d_gene: NA; j_gene: TRBJ2-1; v_gene: TRBV19; abundance: NA; CDR3aa: ASSIISRSLEQF
d_gene: NA; j_gene: TRBJ1-1; v_gene: TRBV28; abundance: NA; CDR3aa: ASVEQGPEAF
d_gene: TRBD1; j_gene: TRBJ1-5; v_gene: TRBV7-6; abundance: NA; CDR3aa: ASSQGQAGNQPQH
d_gene: NA; j_gene: TRBJ1-6; v_gene: TRBV7-9; abundance: NA; CDR3aa: ASSSQGSAPLH
d_gene: NA; j_gene: TRBJ1-4; v_gene: TRBV28; abundance: once; CDR3aa: ASVGGGVEKLF
d_gene: NA; j_gene: TRBJ2-3; v_gene: TRBV7-2; abundance: NA; CDR3aa: ASSTTPLDTQY
d_gene: NA; j_gene: TRBJ2-6; v_gene: TRBV19; abundance: NA; CDR3aa: ASRTGSSGANVLT
d_gene: NA; j_gene: TRBJ1-1; v_gene: TRBV7-6; abundance: once; CDR3aa: ASSLWAGGLGGAF
d_gene: TRBD1; j_gene: TRBJ2-7; v_gene: TRBV19; abundance: NA; CDR3aa: ASSILTTGQGKPYEQY
d_gene: TRBD1; j_gene: TRBJ1-6; v_gene: TRBV9; abundance: NA; CDR3aa: ASSAGTGLSPLH
d_gene: TRBD2; j_gene: TRBJ2-3; v_gene: TRBV2; abundance: NA; CDR3aa: ASGTSGGRDTQY
d_gene: TRBD1; j_gene: TRBJ1-3; v_gene: TRBV28; abundance: NA; CDR3aa: ASTGQISGNTIY
d_gene: TRBD1; j_gene: TRBJ2-3; v_gene: TRBV10-2; abundance: NA; CDR3aa: ASSEMAGGWMTDTQY
d_gene: NA; j_gene: TRBJ1-2; v_gene: TRBV7-3; abundance: NA; CDR3aa: ASSFGQGTII
d_gene: NA; j_gene: TRBJ2-2; v_gene: TRBV9; abundance: NA; CDR3aa: ASSVATGVRAGELF
d_gene: TRBD2; j_gene: TRBJ2-3; v_gene: TRBV5-8; abundance: NA; CDR3aa: ASSLVGLAGGISWTDTQY
d_gene: NA; j_gene: TRBJ1-5; v_gene: TRBV27; abundance: NA; CDR3aa: ASREEPGQPQH
d_gene: TRBD1; j_gene: TRBJ2-5; v_gene: TRBV19; abundance: NA; CDR3aa: ASSDIQGMIQETQY
d_gene: TRBD1; j_gene: TRBJ1-6; v_gene: TRBV14; abundance: NA; CDR3aa: ASSRYKGAGSPLH
d_gene: NA; j_gene: TRBJ2-7; v_gene: TRBV6-2/TRBV6-3; abundance: NA; CDR3aa: ASSYPLYEQY